Below are 15 T cell receptor beta chains sequenced from a single sample in a study of T cell clonality in common variable immunodeficiency. Method: immunoSEQ multiplex PCR; TCRdb's copy keeps in-frame clones and lacks some. The sample counts over 50,000 clones, none seen once; the ten largest own less than 4%. Sequencing used peripheral blood mononuclear cells. The receptors shown here come from a person aged 18 to 69 in good health.

This clone was detected ten times or more. The read ends 3 residues early relative to the CDR3; the germline J gene fills the gap. The V call is TRBV7-2, the J call TRBJ2-7, with 8 bases that match TRBD2. Trimming took 3 bases from V and 3 from J; bases not matched to a gene: 7. The CDR3 is made up of 15 amino acids. CDR1 is SGHTA and CDR2 is FQGNSA in the germline V gene. CDR3: CASSLLLAEDYEQYF. The CDR3 bases that were read are TGTGCCAGCAGCTTGTTACTAGCGGAGGACTACGAG. Using reference TRBV7-2 and TRBJ2-7 for the parts outside the CDR3, the full variable domain is GAGVSQSPSNKVTEKGKDVELRCDPISGHTALYWYRQSLGQGLEFLIYFQGNSAPDKSGLPSDRFSAERTGGSVSTLTIQRTQQEDSAVYLCASSLLLAEDYEQYFGPGTRLTVT.

The sample holds a few counts of this clone. The read comes to an end 3 residues before the CDR3 does, leaving the germline J gene to fill in the end. The chain carries TRBV7-2 and TRBJ2-3, with 8 positions matching TRBD1. Germline-derived CDR1 and CDR2 are SGHTA and FQGNSA. The CDR3 length is 14 residues. The part of the CDR3 DNA that was read is TGTGCCAGCAGCTCATCAGGGGGCTTGGAGACG. Its translation: CASSSSGGLET. The full CDR3 reads CASSSSGGLETQYF.

This clone was found many times. Partial CDR3 DNA: TGCAGTGCGAATCCGTCAGGAGATACG. Translating it yields CSANPSGDT. The entire CDR3 protein is CSANPSGDTQYF. The chain combines TRBV20-1 with TRBJ2-3; D call uncertain. The read comes to an end 3 residues before the CDR3 does, leaving the germline J gene to fill in the end. V shed 6 bases and J shed 5 bases, with 12 bases lying between them. Looked up from germline, CDR1 is DFQATT and CDR2 is SNEGSKA (reference sequence). This CDR3 has 12 amino acids.

This clone was recorded many times. The read halts 3 residues ahead of the CDR3 end, with the missing end drawn from the germline J gene. The chain has TRBV30 and TRBJ2-1, with a weak D call TRBD2 (6 bases). The CDR3 has 14 amino acids. CDR1 GTSNPN and CDR2 SVGIG come from the germline V gene (reference sequence). With 3 bases removed from V and 5 bases from J, the gap between germline ends came to 14 bases. The CDR3: CAWSEAGWHNEQFF. CDR3 DNA (partial): TGTGCCTGGAGCGAGGCGGGATGGCACAATGAG.

This clone was recorded at least ten times. Sequencing ends 3 residues short of the CDR3 end; the germline J gene provides the rest. The chain has TRBV6-2 or TRBV6-3 and TRBJ2-3; perhaps TRBD1 as D (6 bases). The germline V gene encodes CDR1 MNHEY and CDR2 SVGEGT. The CDR3 is 15 residues long. Trimming removed 5 bases from V and 5 bases from J, with 17 bases in between. The CDR3 protein is CASSQQGSEGDTQYF. The DNA read from the CDR3 is TGTGCCAGCAGTCAACAGGGAAGTGAGGGAGATACG.

This clone has ten or more counts. The CDR3 end falls 3 residues outside the read, so it is completed with the germline J gene. The J gene is TRBJ1-2, the V gene TRBV20-1; D remains unclear. This CDR3 is 13 amino acids long. Germline V lookup: CDR1 DFQATT, CDR2 SNEGSKA (reference sequence). V dropped 3 bases and J dropped 5 bases, with 13 bases sitting between them. The chain's CDR3 is CSASPGNGYGYTF. CDR3 DNA, as far as it was read: TGCAGTGCTAGCCCGGGGAACGGGTATGGC.

This clone was found a few times. The CDR3 end lies 3 residues beyond the end of the read and is filled in from the germline J gene. V usage is TRBV7-9 and J usage is TRBJ2-7, with 7 nucleotides matching TRBD1. Germline-derived CDR1 and CDR2 are SEHNR and FQNEAQ (reference sequence). The CDR3 covers 15 residues. J was trimmed by 5 bases and V by 5 bases; bases with no gene match: 12. Incomplete CDR3 DNA: TGTGCCAGCAGCCCCCCACAGGGGAGATTCGACGAG. Protein: CASSPPQGRFDE. The entire CDR3 protein reads CASSPPQGRFDEQYF.

Worth noting for this clone: Coverage ceases 3 residues before the CDR3 finishes, and the germline J gene fills in the end. V usage is TRBV7-8 and J usage is TRBJ2-7; 10 bases agree with TRBD2. With V trimmed by 0 bases and J by 4 bases, 9 bases remained unmatched. CDR1 and CDR2 (germline): SGHVS, FQNEAQ. The CDR3 covers 17 residues. The CDR3 region is CASSLAGGASGGYEQYF. Partial CDR3 DNA: TGTGCCAGCAGCTTAGCGGGGGGGGCTAGCGGGGGATACGAG.

This clone was seen repeatedly, ten times or more. The CDR3 end lies 3 residues beyond the end of the read and is filled in from the germline J gene. The chain joins TRBV10-3 to TRBJ2-7; D might be TRBD2 (6 bases). The germline V gene has CDR1 ENHRY and CDR2 SYGVKD. The V gene lost 0 bases and the J gene lost 2 bases, with 20 bases spanning the gap. The CDR3 consists of 18 residues. CDR3 DNA, as far as it was read: TGTGCCATCAGTGAGTCGCGGGGAGTCGGGATAACCCCCTACGAG. It specifies CAISESRGVGITPYE. The whole CDR3 sequence is CAISESRGVGITPYEQYF.

On this clone: The CDR3 end falls 3 residues outside the read, so it is completed with the germline J gene. J is TRBJ2-5 and V is TRBV7-6; 7 bases fit TRBD1. The germline gives CDR1 SGHVS, CDR2 FNYEAQ. CDR3 length: 17 amino acids. Trimming at V came to 5 bases and at J to 2 bases, leaving 14 bases not matched to a gene. This chain's CDR3 is CASSHTQGSTSQETQYF. CDR3 bases read: TGTGCCAGCAGCCACACACAGGGGTCCACTTCTCAAGAGACC.

This clone occurred many times. The read ends 3 residues shy of where the CDR3 ends; the end is completed using the germline J gene. The V gene is TRBV30, the J gene TRBJ1-1; D not certain. The germline gives CDR1 GTSNPN, CDR2 SVGIG (reference sequence). V was shortened by 4 bases and J by 6 bases, with 27 bases between the two germline ends. This CDR3 is built from 17 residues. CDR3 in amino acids: CAWTSAPPQSLKAEAFF. CDR3 bases read: TGTGCCTGGACCTCTGCCCCCCCACAGTCCCTGAAGGCTGAA.

The table lists this clone with a few counts. The read gets to within 3 residues of the CDR3 end, and the germline J gene fills in the rest. The rearrangement uses TRBV2 and TRBJ2-1, with 14 nucleotides matching TRBD2. Germline trimming cut 8 bases from V and 4 bases from J; bases unmatched to any gene: 13. CDR3 length: 18 amino acids. The germline CDR1 and CDR2 sequences are SNHLY and FYNNEI. Incomplete CDR3 DNA: TGTGCCAGCCCCGACGGGACTAGCGGGAGAGGGAAGTACAATGAG. It yields the protein CASPDGTSGRGKYNE. The whole CDR3 sequence reads CASPDGTSGRGKYNEQFF.

This clone was found many times. The CDR3 end falls 3 residues outside the read, so it is completed with the germline J gene. The chain is built from TRBV20-1 and TRBJ1-1, with a possible D match to TRBD1 (5 bases). Trimming cost V 6 bases and J 1 base, with 18 bases left between them. This CDR3 has 15 amino acids. The germline V gene has CDR1 DFQATT and CDR2 SNEGSKA (reference sequence). The CDR3 DNA, read in part, is TGCAGTGCCCACGGCGGCCTGGGGGGGAACACTGAA. Translated, it gives CSAHGGLGGNTE. The CDR3 as a whole reads CSAHGGLGGNTEAFF.

With regard to this clone: The read gets to within 3 residues of the CDR3 end, and the germline J gene fills in the rest. J is TRBJ2-2 and V is TRBV30; either TRBD1 or TRBD2 may fit D (5 bases each). Per germline, CDR1 GTSNPN and CDR2 SVGIG (reference sequence). This CDR3 region has 13 residues. This CDR3 reads CAWSEGPHGKLFF. The covered CDR3 bases are TGTGCCTGGAGCGAGGGGCCCCACGGAAAG.

This clone was observed at least ten times. From the germline J gene comes the end of the CDR3, since the read stops 3 residues before it. The gene calls are TRBV10-1 and TRBJ2-3; D is uncertain. V lost 6 bases to trimming and J lost 6 bases, with 19 bases between them. This CDR3 comprises 15 residues. In germline, CDR1 is WNHNN, CDR2 SYGVQD (reference sequence). The part of the CDR3 DNA that was read is TGCGCCAGCAGCCCCGACTGTGGTATTAGGGATACG. As protein: CASSPDCGIRDT. The whole CDR3 sequence is CASSPDCGIRDTQYF.